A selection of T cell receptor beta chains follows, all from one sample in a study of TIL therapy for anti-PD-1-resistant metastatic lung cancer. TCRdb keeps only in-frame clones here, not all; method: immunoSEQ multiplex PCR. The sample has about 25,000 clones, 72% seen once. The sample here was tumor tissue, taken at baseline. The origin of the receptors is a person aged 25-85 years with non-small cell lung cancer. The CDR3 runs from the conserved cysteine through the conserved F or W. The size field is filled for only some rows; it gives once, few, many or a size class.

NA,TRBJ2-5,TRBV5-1,CASSLFASGARETQYF
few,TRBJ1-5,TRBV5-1,CASSKEANQPQHF
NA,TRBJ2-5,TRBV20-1,CSAAQETQYF
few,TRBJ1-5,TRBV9,CASSAGTDNQPQHF
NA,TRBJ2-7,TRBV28,CASSLYSRSSYEQYF
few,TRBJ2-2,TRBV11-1,CASSLVPGELFF
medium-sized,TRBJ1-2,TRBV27,CASSGTGDYYGYTF
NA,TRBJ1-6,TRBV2,CASSPVPRQGDLLSANSPLHF
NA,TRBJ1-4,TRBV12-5,CASGHTGATNEKLFF
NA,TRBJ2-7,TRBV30,CAWSVPEERDEQYF
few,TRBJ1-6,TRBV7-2,CASSSRDINSPLHF
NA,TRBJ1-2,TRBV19,CASRPALGVHGYTF
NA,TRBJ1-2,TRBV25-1,CASTGDRGGYGYTF
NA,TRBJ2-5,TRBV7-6,CASSPSPWETQYF
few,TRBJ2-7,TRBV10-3,CATRDISIYEQYF
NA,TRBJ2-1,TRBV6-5,CASSYRGDEQFF
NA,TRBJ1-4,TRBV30,CAWSRGPNEKLFF
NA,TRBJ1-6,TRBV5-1,CASTRGQGSSPLHF
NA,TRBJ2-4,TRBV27,CASSLLGGGRNIQYF
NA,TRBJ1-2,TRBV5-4,CASSSALQGNYGGYTF
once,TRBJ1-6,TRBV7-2,CASTEGGVAYNSPLHF
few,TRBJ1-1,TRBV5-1,CASSLPQGNTEAFF
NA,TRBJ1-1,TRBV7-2,CASSLVGERGEAFF
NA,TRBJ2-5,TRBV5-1,CASSLVPGLAGGFQETQYF
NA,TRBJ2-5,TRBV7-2,CASSRRSGDRVETQYF
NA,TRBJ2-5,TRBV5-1,CASSLFPGEETQYF
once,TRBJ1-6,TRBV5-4,CASSLLSSPLHF
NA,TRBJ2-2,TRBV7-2,CASSLTSGGNTGELFF
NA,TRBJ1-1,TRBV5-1,CASSLTKQGIQSEAFF
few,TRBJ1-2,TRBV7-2,CASSLVSHGYTF
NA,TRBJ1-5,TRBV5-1,CASSLAPGENQPQHF